These T cell receptor beta chains were read from a single sample in a study of neurological immune-mediated disorders. One entry per CDR3 protein, called by TCRdb with MiXCR from the 5' RACE reads. The data hold 35,000 to 50,000 distinct CDR3 sequences, with 2% to 2.5% observed a single time. The material sequenced was PBMCs. All receptors come from a man in his forties or fifties with multiple sclerosis. Each CDR3 is given with its conserved first and last residue. D genes are given only for firm matches. Not every row has a clone size; where given, it reads once, few, many or a size class.

CDR3 length | J gene | D gene | clone size | V gene | CDR3 protein | CDR3 DNA
16 | TRBJ1-1 | NA | many | TRBV5-5 | CASSLGPHGDTTEAFF | TGTGCCAGCAGCCTAGGACCACATGGGGATACTACTGAAGCTTTCTTT
16 | TRBJ2-1 | TRBD2 | many | TRBV12-3/TRBV12-4 | CASSLGTSGTYNEQFF | TGTGCCAGCAGTTTAGGTACTAGCGGGACCTACAATGAGCAGTTCTTC
14 | TRBJ1-2 | NA | many | TRBV7-9 | CASSLDVATTGYTF | TGTGCCAGCAGCTTAGACGTTGCGACAACTGGCTACACCTTC
17 | TRBJ1-3 | TRBD1 | many | TRBV24-1 | CATSESGQGDSGNTIYF | TGTGCCACCAGTGAATCGGGACAGGGAGACTCTGGAAACACCATATATTTT
14 | TRBJ1-6 | NA | many | TRBV7-2 | CASSFKVTNSPLHF | TGTGCCAGCAGCTTTAAGGTGACGAATTCACCCCTCCACTTT
15 | TRBJ1-5 | NA | many | TRBV20-1 | CSARQDGGSNQPQNF | TGCAGTGCTAGACAGGACGGCGGTAGCAATCAGCCCCAGAATTTT
15 | TRBJ2-7 | NA | many | TRBV28 | CASSVTGTKRNEQYF | TGTGCCAGCAGTGTCACCGGGACCAAAAGGAACGAGCAGTACTTC
13 | TRBJ1-1 | NA | many | TRBV3-1 | CASSKTANTEAFF | TGTGCCAGCAGTAAGACGGCGAACACTGAAGCTTTCTTT
15 | TRBJ1-5 | NA | many | TRBV5-6 | CASSDSRAVNQPQNF | TGTGCCAGCAGCGACTCTAGGGCAGTCAATCAGCCCCAGAATTTT
12 | TRBJ2-7 | TRBD2 | NA | TRBV20-1 | CSASRGGYEQYF | TGCAGTGCTAGTCGGGGGGGCTACGAGCAGTACTTC
14 | TRBJ2-3 | TRBD2 | many | TRBV6-1 | CASREGRGGDTQYF | TGTGCCAGCAGGGAGGGGCGCGGGGGAGATACGCAGTATTTT
14 | TRBJ2-5 | NA | few | TRBV9 | CASSVDEYQETQYF | TGTGCCAGCAGCGTAGACGAGTACCAAGAGACCCAGTACTTC
15 | TRBJ2-7 | NA | many | TRBV5-1 | CASSLAASRLGEQYF | TGCGCCAGCAGCTTGGCCGCGAGCAGGCTAGGCGAGCAGTACTTC
14 | TRBJ1-2 | NA | many | TRBV20-1 | CSARDINRNYGYTF | TGCAGTGCTAGAGATATCAACCGCAACTATGGCTACACCTTC
15 | TRBJ2-3 | NA | few | TRBV9 | CASSVDVGSTDTQYF | TGTGCCAGCAGCGTAGATGTGGGGAGCACAGATACGCAGTATTTT
15 | TRBJ1-6 | NA | many | TRBV6-5 | CASSYSRGGNSPLHF | TGTGCCAGCAGTTACTCAAGGGGGGGGAATTCACCCCTCCACTTT
15 | TRBJ2-3 | NA | many | TRBV4-3 | CASSQDPSASDTQYF | TGCGCCAGCAGCCAAGATCCATCCGCGTCAGATACGCAGTATTTT
14 | TRBJ1-2 | NA | many | TRBV5-1 | CASRQMTRNYGYTF | TGCGCCAGCAGACAGATGACAAGGAACTATGGCTACACCTTC
15 | TRBJ2-1 | TRBD1 | many | TRBV5-1 | CASKITGGSYNEQFF | TGCGCCAGTAAAATTACAGGGGGGTCCTACAATGAGCAGTTCTTC
16 | TRBJ2-2 | TRBD1 | many | TRBV5-1 | CASSAGQGFNTGELFF | TGCGCCAGCAGCGCGGGACAGGGGTTTAACACCGGGGAGCTGTTTTTT
15 | TRBJ2-3 | TRBD1 | many | TRBV20-1 | CSADRDSSNTDTQYF | TGCAGTGCAGACCGGGACAGCAGTAACACAGATACGCAGTATTTT
16 | TRBJ2-1 | TRBD2 | many | TRBV5-1 | CASSGETGGSYNEQFF | TGCGCCAGCAGCGGGGAGACGGGGGGCTCCTACAATGAGCAGTTCTTC
14 | TRBJ2-1 | NA | many | TRBV20-1 | CSANFGKGGWGQFF | TGCAGTGCTAATTTCGGAAAGGGGGGGTGGGGGCAGTTCTTC
19 | TRBJ1-5 | TRBD1 | many | TRBV10-3 | CAISEYMGQGGWGNQPQHF | TGTGCCATCAGTGAATACATGGGACAGGGTGGTTGGGGCAATCAGCCCCAGCATTTT
14 | TRBJ2-7 | NA | many | TRBV5-5 | CASSSGQTTYEQYF | TGTGCCAGCAGCTCGGGACAAACTACCTACGAGCAGTACTTC
16 | TRBJ2-1 | TRBD1 | many | TRBV27 | CASSLWSTGSYNEQFF | TGTGCCAGCAGTTTATGGTCGACAGGGAGCTACAATGAGCAGTTCTTC
14 | TRBJ2-7 | NA | many | TRBV5-6 | CASSLAGSTYEQYF | TGTGCCAGCAGCTTGGCAGGGTCCACCTACGAGCAGTACTTC
14 | TRBJ1-2 | NA | many | TRBV12-3/TRBV12-4 | CASSFGTTNYGYTF | TGTGCCAGCAGTTTCGGGACAACCAACTATGGCTACACCTTC
13 | TRBJ1-1 | NA | many | TRBV20-1 | CSARRPGNTEAFF | TGCAGTGCTAGACGCCCGGGGAACACTGAAGCTTTCTTT
14 | TRBJ1-2 | NA | many | TRBV9 | CASSVVPGANGYTF | TGTGCCAGCAGCGTAGTTCCAGGGGCAAATGGCTACACCTTC
15 | TRBJ1-4 | NA | few | TRBV7-9 | CASSLVQATNEKLFF | TGTGCCAGCAGCTTAGTACAGGCGACAAATGAAAAACTGTTTTTT
16 | TRBJ2-2 | TRBD1 | many | TRBV7-8 | CASSLAGTGVTGELFF | TGTGCCAGCAGCTTAGCCGGGACAGGGGTGACCGGGGAGCTGTTTTTT
14 | TRBJ2-7 | NA | many | TRBV7-9 | CASSLASRSYEQYF | TGTGCCAGCAGCTTAGCGTCGCGGAGCTACGAGCAGTACTTC
14 | TRBJ2-1 | TRBD1 | many | TRBV29-1 | CSFCRDREVNEQFF | TGCAGCTTCTGCCGGGACAGGGAGGTGAATGAGCAGTTCTTC
14 | TRBJ2-7 | NA | NA | TRBV12-3/TRBV12-4 | CASSLLGPGNEQYF | TGTGCCAGCAGTTTACTGGGACCGGGCAACGAGCAGTACTTC